This is a list of T cell receptor beta chains from one sample in a study of cytotoxic CD8 clonotypes in ibrutinib-treated CLL. Method: immunoSEQ multiplex PCR; TCRdb's copy keeps in-frame clones and lacks some. The data show about 84,000 clones, with 70% to 90% seen just once and under 7% held by the top ten. The material was PBMCs, obtained before ibrutinib treatment. All receptors come from a human donor with chronic lymphocytic leukemia. CDR3s include the opening cysteine and the closing phenylalanine or tryptophan. D genes are given only for firm matches. Clone sizes are given selectively: once, few, many, or a class where the clone is expanded.

J | length | size | D | V | CDR3 | DNA
TRBJ1-1 | 14 | . | TRBD1 | TRBV5-1 | CASSLPGQSAEAFF | TGCGCCAGCAGTTTACCGGGACAGAGTGCTGAAGCTTTCTTT
TRBJ1-1 | 12 | . | . | TRBV6-5 | CASSTPHSEAFF | TGTGCCAGCAGTACGCCCCACAGTGAAGCTTTCTTT
TRBJ1-1 | 15 | . | TRBD1 | TRBV5-1 | CASSPRQGAITEAFF | TGCGCCAGCAGCCCCAGACAGGGGGCCATCACTGAAGCTTTCTTT
TRBJ2-5 | 16 | . | TRBD2 | TRBV4-3 | CASSQGLAGGRETQYF | TGCGCCAGCAGCCAAGGGCTAGCGGGAGGCAGGGAGACCCAGTACTTC
TRBJ2-7 | 14 | . | TRBD2 | TRBV6-5 | CASSYSGLIYEQYF | TGTGCCAGCAGTTACTCGGGACTAATCTACGAGCAGTACTTC
TRBJ1-3 | 13 | . | TRBD1 | TRBV29-1 | CSVQGANGNTIYF | TGCAGCGTACAGGGGGCCAATGGAAACACCATATATTTT
TRBJ1-1 | 17 | . | . | TRBV18 | CASSPYRDPGGDTEAFF | TGTGCCAGCTCCCCATACCGGGACCCAGGAGGGGACACTGAAGCTTTCTTT
TRBJ1-4 | 12 | . | . | TRBV5-1 | CASRQGNEKLFF | TGCGCCAGCAGACAGGGCAATGAAAAACTGTTTTTT
TRBJ1-2 | 16 | few | TRBD1 | TRBV18 | CASSLTAGTVIYGYTF | TGTGCCAGCTCACTCACTGCCGGGACAGTAATCTATGGCTACACCTTC
TRBJ2-5 | 17 | . | TRBD1 | TRBV9 | CASSAETGQDLSETQYF | TGTGCCAGCAGCGCCGAAACAGGACAGGACCTATCTGAGACCCAGTACTTC
TRBJ2-7 | 16 | . | TRBD1 | TRBV7-8 | CASSEGAGGKGYEQYF | TGTGCCAGCAGCGAGGGGGCAGGTGGAAAGGGGTACGAGCAGTACTTC
TRBJ2-7 | 16 | . | TRBD1 | TRBV4-1 | CASSQDLGRGLYEQYF | TGCGCCAGCAGCCAAGATTTAGGCAGGGGGCTGTACGAGCAGTACTTC
TRBJ2-7 | 19 | . | . | TRBV5-1 | CASSPLQGNVWGITYEQYF | TGCGCCAGCAGCCCCCTGCAGGGGAACGTGTGGGGGATAACCTACGAGCAGTACTTC
TRBJ2-1 | 13 | . | . | TRBV19 | CATIKRGTNEQFF | TGTGCCACAATTAAACGGGGGACCAATGAGCAGTTCTTC
TRBJ1-2 | 14 | . | . | TRBV18 | CASSPDGVNYGYTF | TGTGCCAGCTCACCAGATGGGGTAAACTATGGCTACACCTTC
TRBJ1-4 | 15 | . | . | TRBV7-9 | CASSFPEERGEKLFF | TGTGCCAGCAGCTTCCCCGAGGAGAGGGGTGAAAAACTGTTTTTT
TRBJ1-5 | 15 | . | TRBD1 | TRBV4-2 | CASSQGDRDGQPQHF | TGTGCCAGCAGCCAAGGGGACAGGGATGGACAGCCCCAGCATTTT
TRBJ1-1 | 13 | . | . | TRBV6-6 | CASSYGENTEAFF | TGTGCCAGCAGTTACGGGGAGAACACTGAAGCTTTCTTT
TRBJ2-7 | 18 | . | TRBD1 | TRBV23-1 | CASSQEGTGMYSFYEQYF | TGCGCCAGCAGTCAAGAAGGGACAGGAATGTACTCCTTCTACGAGCAGTACTTC
TRBJ1-4 | 17 | once | TRBD1 | TRBV2 | CASSWSRDRHPNEKLFF | TGTGCCAGCAGCTGGAGCCGGGACAGGCACCCTAATGAAAAACTGTTTTTT
TRBJ2-3 | 15 | . | . | TRBV29-1 | CSVHREVSRTDTQYF | TGCAGCGTCCACAGGGAGGTATCGCGCACAGATACGCAGTATTTT
TRBJ2-1 | 16 | . | . | TRBV7-3 | CASSLTLGSSYNEQFF | TGTGCCAGCAGCTTAACGTTAGGGAGCTCCTACAATGAGCAGTTCTTC
TRBJ2-7 | 14 | . | TRBD1 | TRBV28 | CASSYNRGANEQYF | TGTGCCAGCAGTTATAACAGGGGTGCTAACGAGCAGTACTTC
TRBJ1-2 | 17 | . | TRBD1 | TRBV6-1 | CASSDPLNRGRYYGYTF | TGTGCCAGCAGTGATCCTCTTAACAGGGGGCGGTACTATGGCTACACCTTC
TRBJ2-3 | 15 | . | . | TRBV2 | CASNRAGQSTDTQYF | TGTGCCAGCAATCGGGCAGGCCAGAGCACAGATACGCAGTATTTT
TRBJ2-1 | 15 | . | . | TRBV4-2 | CASSRRGEALDEQFF | TGTGCCAGCAGCCGTCGCGGAGAGGCCTTAGATGAGCAGTTCTTC
TRBJ2-1 | 16 | . | TRBD2 | TRBV6-5 | CASSYFSLAGSNEQFF | TGTGCCAGCAGTTACTTCTCACTAGCGGGATCCAATGAGCAGTTCTTC
TRBJ2-3 | 21 | once | TRBD1 | TRBV4-1 | CASSHFLQGRYVGSSTDTQYF | TGCGCCAGCAGCCACTTCCTACAGGGGCGGTATGTGGGTTCTAGCACAGATACGCAGTATTTT
TRBJ2-5 | 15 | . | . | TRBV11-1 | CASSQEGKDQETQYF | TGTGCCAGCAGCCAGGAGGGGAAGGACCAAGAGACCCAGTACTTC
TRBJ1-5 | 15 | . | . | TRBV19 | CASKGWQTSNQPQHF | TGTGCCAGTAAAGGATGGCAGACTAGCAATCAGCCCCAGCATTTT
TRBJ2-7 | 14 | once | . | TRBV19 | CASSIDPNSYEQYF | TGTGCCAGTAGTATTGATCCGAACTCCTACGAGCAGTACTTC
TRBJ2-3 | 15 | . | . | TRBV7-9 | CASTGGPIVTDTQYF | TGTGCCAGCACCGGTGGACCGATTGTCACAGATACGCAGTATTTT
TRBJ1-1 | 15 | . | . | TRBV27 | CASSPRRQLNTEAFF | TGTGCCAGCAGTCCGAGACGACAGTTGAACACTGAAGCTTTCTTT
TRBJ2-5 | 13 | once | . | TRBV5-1 | CASFRGGEETQYF | TGCGCCAGCTTCCGGGGTGGGGAAGAGACCCAGTACTTC
TRBJ2-7 | 12 | . | . | TRBV18 | CASSPQEGEQYF | TGTGCCAGCTCACCACAAGAGGGCGAGCAGTACTTC
TRBJ2-7 | 14 | . | . | TRBV11-3 | CASSLSATTYEQYF | TGTGCCAGCAGCTTATCGGCCACAACCTACGAGCAGTACTTC
TRBJ2-7 | 13 | . | TRBD1 | TRBV27 | CASRRTGVGEQYF | TGTGCCAGCCGGCGGACAGGGGTCGGGGAGCAGTACTTC
TRBJ2-1 | 15 | . | TRBD1 | TRBV6-5 | CASRKTGGYIDEQFF | TGTGCCAGCAGGAAGACAGGGGGCTATATCGATGAGCAGTTCTTC